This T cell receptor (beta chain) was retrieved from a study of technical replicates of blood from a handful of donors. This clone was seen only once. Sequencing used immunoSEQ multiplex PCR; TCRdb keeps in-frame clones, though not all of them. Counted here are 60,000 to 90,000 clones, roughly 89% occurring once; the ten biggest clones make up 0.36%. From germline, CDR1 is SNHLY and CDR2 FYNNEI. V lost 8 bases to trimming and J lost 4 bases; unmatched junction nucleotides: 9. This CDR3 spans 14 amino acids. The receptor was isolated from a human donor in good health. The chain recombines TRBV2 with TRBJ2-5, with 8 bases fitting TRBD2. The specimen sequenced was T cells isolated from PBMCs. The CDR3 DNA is TGTGCCAGCCAGGCGGGAGGACTACTAGAGACCCAGTACTTC. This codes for CASQAGGLLETQYF.